This T cell receptor (beta chain) was retrieved from a study of T cells in Graves' hyperthyroidism and ophthalmopathy. Using RNA transcripts as the source, TCR beta CDR3 regions were amplified. Carried out on the TCR CDR3, a first-round RT-PCR used the HTBI primer set. A single record per CDR3 protein comes from TCRdb applying MiXCR to the multiplex PCR reads. The table lists 660,000 or so distinct CDR3 sequences, roughly 20% of them singletons, with 30% to 40% in the top ten. The CDR3 extends over 14 amino acids. In germline, CDR1 is GTSNPN, CDR2 SVGIG (reference sequence). Trimming left V 5 bases short and J 0 bases short, with 14 bases between. This clonotype was seen ten or more times.

V gene TRBV30 combines with J gene TRBJ2-7; the D gene is possibly TRBD1 (7 bases). Sequenced sample: blood. This clonotype originated in a man aged 25 to 45 with Graves' ophthalmopathy. The CDR3 DNA reads TGTGCCTGGGACAGGGACTCGAGCTCCTACGAGCAGTACTTC. Residues: CAWDRDSSSYEQYF.